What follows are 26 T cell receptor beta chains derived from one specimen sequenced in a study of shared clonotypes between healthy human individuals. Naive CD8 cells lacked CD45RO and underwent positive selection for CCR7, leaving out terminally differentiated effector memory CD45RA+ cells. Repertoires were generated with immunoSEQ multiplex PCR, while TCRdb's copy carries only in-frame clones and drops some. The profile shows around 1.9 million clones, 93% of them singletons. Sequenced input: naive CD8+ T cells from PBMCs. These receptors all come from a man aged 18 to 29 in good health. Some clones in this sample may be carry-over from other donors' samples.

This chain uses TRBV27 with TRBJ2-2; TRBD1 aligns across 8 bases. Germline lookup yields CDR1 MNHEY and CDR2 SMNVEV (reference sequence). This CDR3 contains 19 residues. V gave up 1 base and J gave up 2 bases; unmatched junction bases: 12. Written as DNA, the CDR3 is TGTGCCAGCAGTTTATTAGTGGCAGGGGGCCCTCTCAACACCGGGGAGCTGTTTTTT. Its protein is CASSLLVAGGPLNTGELFF.

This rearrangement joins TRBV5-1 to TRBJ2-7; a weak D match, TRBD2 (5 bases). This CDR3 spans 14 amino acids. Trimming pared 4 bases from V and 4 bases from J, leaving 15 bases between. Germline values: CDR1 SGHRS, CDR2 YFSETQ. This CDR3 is CASSPVGSGYEQYF. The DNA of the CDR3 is TGCGCCAGCAGCCCGGTAGGATCGGGGTACGAGCAGTACTTC.

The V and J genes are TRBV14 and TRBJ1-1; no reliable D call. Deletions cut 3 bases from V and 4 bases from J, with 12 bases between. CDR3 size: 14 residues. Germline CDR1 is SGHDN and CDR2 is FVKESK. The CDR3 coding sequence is TGTGCCAGCAGCCAGACCCGGCGGGGCACTGAAGCTTTCTTT. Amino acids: CASSQTRRGTEAFF. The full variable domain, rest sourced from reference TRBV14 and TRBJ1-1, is EAGVTQFPSHSVIEKGQTVTLRCDPISGHDNLYWYRRVMGKEIKFLLHFVKESKQDESGMPNNRFLAERTGGTYSTLKVQPAELEDSGVYFCASSQTRRGTEAFFGQGTRLTVV.

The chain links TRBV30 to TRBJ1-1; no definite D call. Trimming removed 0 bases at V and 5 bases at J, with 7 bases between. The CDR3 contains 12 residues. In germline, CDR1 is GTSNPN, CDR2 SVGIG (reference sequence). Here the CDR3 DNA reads TGTGCCTGGAGTGTACCGGGTACTGAAGCTTTCTTT. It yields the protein CAWSVPGTEAFF.

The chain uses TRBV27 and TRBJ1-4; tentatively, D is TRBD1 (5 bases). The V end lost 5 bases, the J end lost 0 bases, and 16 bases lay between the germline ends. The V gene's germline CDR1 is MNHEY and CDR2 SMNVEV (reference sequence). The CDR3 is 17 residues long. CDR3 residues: CASSPGGGTPTNEKLFF. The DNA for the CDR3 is TGTGCCAGCAGTCCCGGGGGAGGGACGCCAACTAATGAAAAACTGTTTTTT.

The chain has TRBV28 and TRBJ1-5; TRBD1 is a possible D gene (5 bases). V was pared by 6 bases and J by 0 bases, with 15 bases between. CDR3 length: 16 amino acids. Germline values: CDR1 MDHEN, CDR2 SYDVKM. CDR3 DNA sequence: TGTGCCAGCAGCCGCCAGAGGGGCTATAGCAATCAGCCCCAGCATTTT. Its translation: CASSRQRGYSNQPQHF.

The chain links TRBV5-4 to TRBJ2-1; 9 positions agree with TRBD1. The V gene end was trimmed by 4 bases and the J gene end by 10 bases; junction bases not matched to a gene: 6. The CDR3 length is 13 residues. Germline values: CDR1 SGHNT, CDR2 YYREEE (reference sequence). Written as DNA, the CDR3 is TGTGCCAGCAGCGCCGGGACAGGGAACGAGCAGTTCTTC. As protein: CASSAGTGNEQFF. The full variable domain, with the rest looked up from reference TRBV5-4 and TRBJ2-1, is ETGVTQSPTHLIKTRGQQVTLRCSSQSGHNTVSWYQQALGQGPQFIFQYYREEENGRGNFPPRFSGLQFPNYSSELNVNALELDDSALYLCASSAGTGNEQFFGPGTRLTVL.

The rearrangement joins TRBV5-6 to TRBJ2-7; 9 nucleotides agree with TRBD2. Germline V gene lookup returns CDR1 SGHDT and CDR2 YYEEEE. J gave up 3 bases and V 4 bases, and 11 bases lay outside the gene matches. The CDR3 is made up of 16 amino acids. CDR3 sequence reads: CASSPGGLANFYEQYF. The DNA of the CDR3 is TGTGCCAGCAGCCCCGGAGGACTAGCGAACTTCTACGAGCAGTACTTC.

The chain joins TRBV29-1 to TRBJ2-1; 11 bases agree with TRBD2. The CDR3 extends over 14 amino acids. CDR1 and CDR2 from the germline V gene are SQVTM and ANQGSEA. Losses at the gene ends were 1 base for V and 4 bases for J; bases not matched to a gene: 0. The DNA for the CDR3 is TGCAGCGTTGAAGGGACTAGCGGGTACAATGAGCAGTTCTTC. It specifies CSVEGTSGYNEQFF.

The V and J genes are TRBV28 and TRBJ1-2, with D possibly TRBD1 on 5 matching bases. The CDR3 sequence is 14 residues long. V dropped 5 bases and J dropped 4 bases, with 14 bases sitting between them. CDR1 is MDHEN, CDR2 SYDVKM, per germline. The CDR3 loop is CASSRPRVFYGYTF. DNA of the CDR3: TGTGCCAGCAGTCGCCCCAGGGTTTTCTATGGCTACACCTTC.

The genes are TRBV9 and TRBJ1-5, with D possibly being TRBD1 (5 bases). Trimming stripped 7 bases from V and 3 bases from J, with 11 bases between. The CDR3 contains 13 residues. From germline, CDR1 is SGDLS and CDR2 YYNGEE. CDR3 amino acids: CASGEGYNQPQHF. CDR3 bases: TGTGCCAGCGGGGAGGGGTACAATCAGCCCCAGCATTTT. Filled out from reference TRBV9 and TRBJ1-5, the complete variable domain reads DSGVTQTPKHLITATGQRVTLRCSPRSGDLSVYWYQQSLDQGLQFLIQYYNGEERAKGNILERFSAQQFPDLHSELNLSSLELGDSALYFCASGEGYNQPQHFGDGTRLSIL.

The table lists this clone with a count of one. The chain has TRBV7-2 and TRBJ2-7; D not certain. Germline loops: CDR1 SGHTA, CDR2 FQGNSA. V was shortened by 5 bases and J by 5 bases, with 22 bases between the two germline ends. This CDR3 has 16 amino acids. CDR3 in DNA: TGTGCCAGCAGCCCCCCAGGCGTGTCGTGGGCCCACGAGCAGTACTTC. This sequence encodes CASSPPGVSWAHEQYF.

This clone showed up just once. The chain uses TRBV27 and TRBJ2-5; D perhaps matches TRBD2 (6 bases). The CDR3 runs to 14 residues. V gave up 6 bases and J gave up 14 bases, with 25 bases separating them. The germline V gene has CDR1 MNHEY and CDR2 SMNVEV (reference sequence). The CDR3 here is CASRPTPSGTLTYF. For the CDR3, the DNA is TGTGCCAGCAGACCTACCCCTTCCGGGACTCTAACCTACTTC.

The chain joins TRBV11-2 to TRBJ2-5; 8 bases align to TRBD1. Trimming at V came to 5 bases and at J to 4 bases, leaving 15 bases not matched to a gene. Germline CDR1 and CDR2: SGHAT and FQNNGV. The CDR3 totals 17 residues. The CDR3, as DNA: TGTGCCAGCAGCCCAAGCCCGGGACAGGAAATGGGAGAGACCCAGTACTTC. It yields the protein CASSPSPGQEMGETQYF.

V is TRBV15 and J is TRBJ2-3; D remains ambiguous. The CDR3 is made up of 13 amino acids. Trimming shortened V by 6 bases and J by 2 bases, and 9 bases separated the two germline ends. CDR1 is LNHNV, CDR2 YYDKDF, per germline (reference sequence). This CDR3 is CATRQRSTDTQYF. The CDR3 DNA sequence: TGTGCCACCAGACAGCGATCCACAGATACGCAGTATTTT.

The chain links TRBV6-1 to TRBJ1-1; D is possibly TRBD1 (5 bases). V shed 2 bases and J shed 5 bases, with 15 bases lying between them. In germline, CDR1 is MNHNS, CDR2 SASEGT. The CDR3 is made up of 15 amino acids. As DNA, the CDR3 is TGTGCCAGCAGTGAATCCGGGACTCTGGGTACTGAAGCTTTCTTT. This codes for CASSESGTLGTEAFF.

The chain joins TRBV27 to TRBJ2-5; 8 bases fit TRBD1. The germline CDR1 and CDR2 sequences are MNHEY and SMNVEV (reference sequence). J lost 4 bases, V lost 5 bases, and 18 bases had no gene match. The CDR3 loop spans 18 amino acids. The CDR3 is CASSTSGTGIGFGETQYF. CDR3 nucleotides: TGTGCCAGCAGTACATCCGGGACAGGAATTGGATTCGGAGAGACCCAGTACTTC.

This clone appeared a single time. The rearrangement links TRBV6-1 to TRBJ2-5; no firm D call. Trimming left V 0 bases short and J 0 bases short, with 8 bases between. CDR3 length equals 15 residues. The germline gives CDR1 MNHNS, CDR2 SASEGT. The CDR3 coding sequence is TGTGCCAGCAGTGAAGCGTCCTATTACCAAGAGACCCAGTACTTC. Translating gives CASSEASYYQETQYF.

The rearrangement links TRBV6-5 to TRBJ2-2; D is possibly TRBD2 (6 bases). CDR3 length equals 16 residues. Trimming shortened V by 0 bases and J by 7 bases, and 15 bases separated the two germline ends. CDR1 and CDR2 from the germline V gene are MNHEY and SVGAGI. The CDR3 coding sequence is TGTGCCAGCAGTTACTCGATGGGGGAGGTTGTCGGGGAGCTGTTTTTT. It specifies CASSYSMGEVVGELFF.

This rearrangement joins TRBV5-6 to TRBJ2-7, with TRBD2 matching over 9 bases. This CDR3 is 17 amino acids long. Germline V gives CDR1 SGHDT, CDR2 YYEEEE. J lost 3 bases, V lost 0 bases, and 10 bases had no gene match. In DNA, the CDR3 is TGTGCCAGCAGCTTGGGTGCGCGGGAGGGCCTAGGCTACGAGCAGTACTTC. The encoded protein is CASSLGAREGLGYEQYF. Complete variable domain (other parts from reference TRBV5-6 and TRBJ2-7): DAGVTQSPTHLIKTRGQQVTLRCSPKSGHDTVSWYQQALGQGPQFIFQYYEEEERQRGNFPDRFSGHQFPNYSSELNVNALLLGDSALYLCASSLGAREGLGYEQYFGPGTRLTVT.

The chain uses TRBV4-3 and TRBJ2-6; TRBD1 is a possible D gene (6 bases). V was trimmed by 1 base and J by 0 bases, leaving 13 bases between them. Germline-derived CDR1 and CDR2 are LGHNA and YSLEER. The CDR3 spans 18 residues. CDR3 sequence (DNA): TGCGCCAGCAGCCAAGGGACAGAGGTTTCCTCTGGGGCCAACGTCCTGACTTTC. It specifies CASSQGTEVSSGANVLTF.

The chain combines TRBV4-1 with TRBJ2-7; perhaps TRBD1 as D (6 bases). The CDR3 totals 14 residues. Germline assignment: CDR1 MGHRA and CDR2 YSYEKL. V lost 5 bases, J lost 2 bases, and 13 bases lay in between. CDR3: CASSVRDIPYEQYF. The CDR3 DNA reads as TGCGCCAGCAGCGTCCGGGACATACCCTACGAGCAGTACTTC.

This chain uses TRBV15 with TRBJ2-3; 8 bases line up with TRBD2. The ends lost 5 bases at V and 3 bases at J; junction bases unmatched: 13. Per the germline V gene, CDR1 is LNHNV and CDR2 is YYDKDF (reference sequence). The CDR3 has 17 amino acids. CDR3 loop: CATSGATYSGGTDTQYF. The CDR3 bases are TGTGCCACCAGCGGGGCAACATATTCGGGGGGGACAGATACGCAGTATTTT.

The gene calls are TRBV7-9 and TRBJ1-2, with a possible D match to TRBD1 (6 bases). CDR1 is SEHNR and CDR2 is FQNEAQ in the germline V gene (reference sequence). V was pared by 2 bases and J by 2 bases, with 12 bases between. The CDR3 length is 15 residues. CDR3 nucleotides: TGTGCCAGCAGCTTATCCGGACAGTTCAACTATGGCTACACCTTC. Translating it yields CASSLSGQFNYGYTF.

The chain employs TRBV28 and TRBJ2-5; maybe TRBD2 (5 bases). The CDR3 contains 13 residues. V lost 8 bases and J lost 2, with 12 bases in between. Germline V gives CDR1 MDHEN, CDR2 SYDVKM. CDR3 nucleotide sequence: TGTGCCAGCTCAGCAGCGGTACAAGAGACCCAGTACTTC. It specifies CASSAAVQETQYF.

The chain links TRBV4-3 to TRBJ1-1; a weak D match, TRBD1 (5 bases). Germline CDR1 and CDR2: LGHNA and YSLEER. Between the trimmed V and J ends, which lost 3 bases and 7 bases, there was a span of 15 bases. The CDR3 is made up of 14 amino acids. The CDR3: CASSHRLGHFEAFF. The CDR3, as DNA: TGCGCCAGCAGCCATCGATTAGGACATTTTGAAGCTTTCTTT.